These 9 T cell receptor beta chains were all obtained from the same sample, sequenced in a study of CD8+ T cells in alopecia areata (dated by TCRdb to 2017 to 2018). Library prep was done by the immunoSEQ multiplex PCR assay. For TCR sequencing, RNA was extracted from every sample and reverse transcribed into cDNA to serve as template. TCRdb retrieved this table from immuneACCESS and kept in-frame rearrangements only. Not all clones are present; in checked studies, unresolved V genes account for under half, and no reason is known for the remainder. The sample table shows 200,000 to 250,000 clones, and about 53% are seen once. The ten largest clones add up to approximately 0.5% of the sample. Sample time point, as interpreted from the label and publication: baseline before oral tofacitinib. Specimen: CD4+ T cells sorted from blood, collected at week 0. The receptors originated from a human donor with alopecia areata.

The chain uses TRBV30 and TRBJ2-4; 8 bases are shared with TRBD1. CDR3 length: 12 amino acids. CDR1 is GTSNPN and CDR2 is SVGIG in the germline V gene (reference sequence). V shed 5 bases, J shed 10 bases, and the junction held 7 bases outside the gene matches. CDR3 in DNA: TGTGCCTGGGCCAACAACAGGGGGATTCAGTACTTC. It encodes CAWANNRGIQYF.

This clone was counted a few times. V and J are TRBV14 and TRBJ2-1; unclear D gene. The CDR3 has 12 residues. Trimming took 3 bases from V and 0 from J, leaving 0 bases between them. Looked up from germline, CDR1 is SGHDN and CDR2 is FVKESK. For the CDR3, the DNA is TGTGCCAGCAGCCACTCCTACAATGAGCAGTTCTTC. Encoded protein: CASSHSYNEQFF.

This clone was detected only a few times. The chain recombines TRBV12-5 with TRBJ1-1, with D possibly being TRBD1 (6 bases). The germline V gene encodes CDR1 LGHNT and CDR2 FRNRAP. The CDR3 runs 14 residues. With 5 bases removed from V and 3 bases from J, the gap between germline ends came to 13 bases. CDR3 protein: CASGPLNRDTEAFF. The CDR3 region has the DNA TGTGCTAGTGGTCCTTTAAACAGGGACACTGAAGCTTTCTTT.

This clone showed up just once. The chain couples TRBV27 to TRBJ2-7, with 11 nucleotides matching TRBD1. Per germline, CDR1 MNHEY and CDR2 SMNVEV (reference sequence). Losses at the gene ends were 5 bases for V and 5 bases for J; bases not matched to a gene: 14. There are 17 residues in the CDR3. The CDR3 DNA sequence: TGTGCCAGCAGTCCCAGGCGAGAGGACAGGGGGCAGGACGAGCAGTACTTC. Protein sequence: CASSPRREDRGQDEQYF.

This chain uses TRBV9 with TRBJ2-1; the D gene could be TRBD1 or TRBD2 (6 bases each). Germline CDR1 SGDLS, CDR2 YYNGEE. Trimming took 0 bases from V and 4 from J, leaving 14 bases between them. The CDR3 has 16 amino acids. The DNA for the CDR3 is TGTGCCAGCAGCGTAGCAACGGGGGCCTTATACAATGAGCAGTTCTTC. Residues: CASSVATGALYNEQFF.

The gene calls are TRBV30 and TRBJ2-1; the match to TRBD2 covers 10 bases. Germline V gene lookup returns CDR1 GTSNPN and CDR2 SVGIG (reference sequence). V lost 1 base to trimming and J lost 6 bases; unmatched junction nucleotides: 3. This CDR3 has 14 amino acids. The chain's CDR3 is CAWSAGLAANEQFF. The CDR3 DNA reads TGTGCCTGGAGTGCCGGACTAGCGGCCAATGAGCAGTTCTTC.

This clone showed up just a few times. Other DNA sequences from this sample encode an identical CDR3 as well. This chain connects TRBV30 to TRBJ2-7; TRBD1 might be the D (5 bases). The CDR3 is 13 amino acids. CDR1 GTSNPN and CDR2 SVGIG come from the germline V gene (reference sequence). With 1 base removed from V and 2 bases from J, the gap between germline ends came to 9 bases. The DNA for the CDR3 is TGTGCCTGGAGTGGATCAGGGACCTACGAGCAGTACTTC. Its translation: CAWSGSGTYEQYF.

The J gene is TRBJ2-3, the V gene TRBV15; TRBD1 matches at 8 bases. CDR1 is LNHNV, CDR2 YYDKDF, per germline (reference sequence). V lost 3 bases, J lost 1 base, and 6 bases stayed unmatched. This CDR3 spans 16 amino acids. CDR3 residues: CATSRGGQGGTDTQYF. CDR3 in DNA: TGTGCCACCAGCAGGGGAGGACAGGGAGGCACAGATACGCAGTATTTT.

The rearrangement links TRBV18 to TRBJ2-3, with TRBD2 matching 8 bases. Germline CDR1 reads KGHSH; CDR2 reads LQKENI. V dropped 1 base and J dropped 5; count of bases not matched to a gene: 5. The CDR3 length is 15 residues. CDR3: CASSPLAGLEDTQYF. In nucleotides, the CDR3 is TGTGCCAGCTCACCACTAGCGGGATTGGAAGATACGCAGTATTTT.